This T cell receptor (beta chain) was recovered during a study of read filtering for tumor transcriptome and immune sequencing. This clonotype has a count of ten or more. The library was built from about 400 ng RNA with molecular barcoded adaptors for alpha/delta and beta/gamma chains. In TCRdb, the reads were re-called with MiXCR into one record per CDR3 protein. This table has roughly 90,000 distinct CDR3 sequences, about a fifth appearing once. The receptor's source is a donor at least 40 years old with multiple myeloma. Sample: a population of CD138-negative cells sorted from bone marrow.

CDR3 loop: CASSPGPHPNNSPLHF. CDR3 DNA: TGTGCCAGCAGCCCAGGACCACACCCTAATAATTCACCCCTCCACTTT. The chain is built from TRBV5-5 and TRBJ1-6; D is unclear. The germline V gene encodes CDR1 SGHKS and CDR2 YYEKEE (reference sequence). CDR3 size: 16 residues. The V and J ends lost 4 bases and 5 bases respectively, with 16 bases between them.